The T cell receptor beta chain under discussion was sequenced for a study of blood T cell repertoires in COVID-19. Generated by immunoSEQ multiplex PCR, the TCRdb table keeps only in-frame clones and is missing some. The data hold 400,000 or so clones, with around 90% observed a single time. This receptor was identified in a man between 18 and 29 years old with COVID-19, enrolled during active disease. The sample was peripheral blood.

CDR3 nucleotides: TGTGCCAGCAGCCTAGGCGGATCCTACGAGCAGTACTTC. As protein: CASSLGGSYEQYF. The chain has TRBV3-1 (or the pseudogene TRBV3-2) and TRBJ2-7; D not certain. V was shortened by 4 bases and J by 1 base, with 8 bases between the two germline ends. This CDR3 is built from 13 residues. CDR1 and CDR2 from the germline V gene are LGHDT and YNNKEL (reference sequence).